Shown below are 13 T cell receptor beta chains from a single sample sequenced in a study of shared clonotypes between healthy human individuals. The data were produced by immunoSEQ multiplex PCR, yet TCRdb's version contains in-frame clones alone and is incomplete. The sample carries millions of clones, under 95% recorded once. Selected positively for CCR7 and CD45RO-negative, naive CD8 cells excluded terminally differentiated effector memory CD45RA+ cells. Source material: naive CD8+ T cells from PBMCs. The receptors come from a man in his late teens or twenties in good health. Some clones in this sample may be carry-over from other donors' samples.

Regarding this clone: The sample has other DNA sequences that encode this CDR3 too. The rearrangement joins TRBV6-5 to TRBJ2-3; no firm D call. V lost 2 bases, J lost 0 bases, and 6 bases lay in between. The germline V gene encodes CDR1 MNHEY and CDR2 SVGAGI. This CDR3 comprises 14 residues. DNA for the CDR3: TGTGCCAGCAGTTACGGGTGGAGCACAGATACGCAGTATTTT. This codes for CASSYGWSTDTQYF.

The chain has TRBV27 and TRBJ1-1; 9 bases are shared with TRBD1. CDR1 is MNHEY, CDR2 SMNVEV, per germline (reference sequence). V shed 6 bases, J shed 1 base, and the junction held 9 bases outside the gene matches. The CDR3 spans 16 residues. CDR3 sequence reads: CASSPRQGEQNTEAFF. The DNA of the CDR3 is TGTGCCAGCAGCCCACGACAGGGGGAACAGAACACTGAAGCTTTCTTT.

The J gene is TRBJ2-7, the V gene TRBV18, with D maybe TRBD1 (6 bases). The CDR3 loop spans 13 amino acids. Deletions cut 8 bases from V and 0 bases from J, with 11 bases between. Germline assignment: CDR1 KGHSH and CDR2 LQKENI. The CDR3 reads CASRGQSSYEQYF. Written as DNA, the CDR3 is TGTGCCAGCCGCGGACAGAGCTCCTACGAGCAGTACTTC.

The chain combines TRBV4-1 with TRBJ1-5; TRBD1 might be the D (6 bases). Trimming cost V 4 bases and J 4 bases, with 17 bases left between them. Looked up from germline, CDR1 is MGHRA and CDR2 is YSYEKL. The CDR3 contains 16 residues. The CDR3 DNA reads TGCGCCAGCAGCCCACGGCGACAGGAACAAAATCAGCCCCAGCATTTT. This gives the protein CASSPRRQEQNQPQHF.

The chain is built from TRBV27 and TRBJ1-1, with D tentatively TRBD1 (6 bases). CDR3 length: 15 amino acids. V lost 6 bases to trimming and J lost 7 bases, with 21 bases between them. In germline, CDR1 is MNHEY, CDR2 SMNVEV (reference sequence). The CDR3 here is CASRPVNRDGIEAFF. CDR3 bases: TGTGCCAGCAGGCCCGTAAACAGGGATGGGATTGAAGCTTTCTTT.

This chain links TRBV7-8 with TRBJ2-5; TRBD2 agrees at 8 bases. CDR1 is SGHVS, CDR2 FQNEAQ, per germline. J gave up 3 bases and V 5 bases, and 11 bases lay outside the gene matches. CDR3 length equals 16 residues. This chain's CDR3 is CASSPIAGGIEETQYF. The CDR3 DNA follows: TGTGCCAGCAGCCCGATCGCGGGGGGTATCGAAGAGACCCAGTACTTC. Together with reference TRBV7-8 and TRBJ2-5, the CDR3 gives the full variable domain: GAGVSQSPRYKVAKRGQDVALRCDPISGHVSLFWYQQALGQGPEFLTYFQNEAQLDKSGLPSDRFFAERPEGSVSTLKIQRTQQEDSAVYLCASSPIAGGIEETQYFGPGTRLLVL.

This clone came up once. The V and J genes are TRBV5-1 and TRBJ2-3; 8 nucleotides align to TRBD2. This CDR3 comprises 16 residues. Germline-derived CDR1 and CDR2 are SGHRS and YFSETQ. The V and J ends lost 1 base and 4 bases, in that order; junction bases with no gene match: 8. This CDR3 reads CASSLIQREFSDTQYF. DNA for the CDR3: TGCGCCAGCAGCTTGATCCAGCGGGAGTTTTCAGATACGCAGTATTTT.

The genes are TRBV6-6 and TRBJ2-7; a weak D match, TRBD1 (5 bases). Trimming took off 5 bases at V and 2 bases at J, with 10 bases between the two ends. Germline CDR1 reads MNHNY; CDR2 reads SVGAGI (reference sequence). The CDR3 runs to 13 residues. This chain's CDR3 is CASSGQGTYEQYF. The DNA of the CDR3 is TGTGCCAGCAGTGGACAAGGGACCTACGAGCAGTACTTC.

This chain joins TRBV6-5 and TRBJ1-1; 8 positions agree with TRBD1. Germline assignment: CDR1 MNHEY and CDR2 SVGAGI. The junction had 3 bases not matched to a gene; V was cut back by 2 bases and J by 4 bases. The CDR3 length is 14 residues. This CDR3 reads CASSYDTGGTEAFF. The CDR3 region has the DNA TGTGCCAGCAGTTACGATACAGGGGGCACTGAAGCTTTCTTT.

The chain couples TRBV2 to TRBJ2-3; maybe TRBD2 (7 bases). The germline CDR1 and CDR2 sequences are SNHLY and FYNNEI. The CDR3 is made up of 14 amino acids. V lost 8 bases and J lost 2, with 14 bases in between. The CDR3 is CASLHRGATDTQYF. CDR3 coding DNA: TGTGCCAGCCTACACCGGGGGGCCACAGATACGCAGTATTTT.

This chain joins TRBV18 and TRBJ2-7, with D hard to call. This CDR3 has 13 amino acids. V lost 8 bases, J lost 7 bases, and 18 bases lay in between. Germline V lookup: CDR1 KGHSH, CDR2 LQKENI. The CDR3 coding sequence is TGTGCCAGCACGAACCCCCTTCTGGGGGAGCAGTACTTC. This translates into CASTNPLLGEQYF.

The chain joins TRBV19 to TRBJ2-2; TRBD1 might be the D (5 bases). With 6 bases removed from V and 6 bases from J, the gap between germline ends came to 8 bases. The length of the CDR3 is 12 residues. Germline V gives CDR1 LNHDA, CDR2 SQIVND (reference sequence). The CDR3 DNA follows: TGTGCCAGTAGCAAGGGGCCCGGGGAGCTGTTTTTT. Translation gives CASSKGPGELFF.

The chain links TRBV7-9 to TRBJ2-4; TRBD1 is a possible D gene (6 bases). The CDR3 sequence is 16 residues long. CDR1 and CDR2 (germline): SEHNR, FQNEAQ (reference sequence). V gave up 5 bases and J gave up 6 bases, with 20 bases separating them. CDR3: CASSPKDSLFINIQYF. CDR3 sequence (DNA): TGTGCCAGCAGCCCCAAGGACAGTTTGTTTATAAACATTCAGTACTTC. The variable domain in full, with the rest retrieved from reference TRBV7-9 and TRBJ2-4, is DTGVSQNPRHKITKRGQNVTFRCDPISEHNRLYWYRQTLGQGPEFLTYFQNEAQLEKSRLLSDRFSAERPKGSFSTLEIQRTEQGDSAMYLCASSPKDSLFINIQYFGAGTRLSVL.